Following are 15 T cell receptor beta chains from one sample sequenced in a study of T cell changes during pregnancy in multiple sclerosis. Sequencing was performed with immunoSEQ multiplex PCR; in TCRdb, only in-frame clones are kept and a portion is missing. The repertoire holds about 68,000 clones, with 90% as singletons. Sequences were derived from peripheral blood, sampled in the third trimester of pregnancy. The receptors here all came from a female donor with multiple sclerosis, enrolled in a pregnancy study.

The rearrangement links TRBV6-1 to TRBJ1-2, with 7 bases lining up with TRBD1. The CDR3 has 13 amino acids. J was trimmed by 8 bases and V by 8 bases; bases with no gene match: 11. The germline V gene encodes CDR1 MNHNS and CDR2 SASEGT. The CDR3: CASGDRATGGYTF. In DNA form, the CDR3 reads TGTGCCAGCGGAGACAGGGCAACGGGAGGCTACACCTTC.

The chain employs TRBV29-1 and TRBJ1-2; TRBD1 agrees at 9 bases. CDR3 size: 14 residues. Trimming at V came to 6 bases and at J to 5 bases, leaving 10 bases not matched to a gene. The germline CDR1 and CDR2 sequences are SQVTM and ANQGSEA. This chain's CDR3 is CSVILQGAQYGYTF. The CDR3 coding sequence is TGCAGCGTAATCCTACAGGGGGCGCAGTATGGCTACACCTTC.

This clone was detected many times. This chain links TRBV2 with TRBJ2-2; D call uncertain. The CDR3 is 15 amino acids. V lost 5 bases to trimming and J lost 6 bases, with 16 bases between them. CDR1 is SNHLY, CDR2 FYNNEI, per germline. CDR3 sequence: CASSSGELSPGELFF. The CDR3 DNA follows: TGTGCCAGCAGTTCCGGAGAATTGTCACCCGGGGAGCTGTTTTTT.

This chain uses TRBV7-2 with TRBJ2-3; a possible D gene is TRBD2 (6 bases). V lost 3 bases and J 2 bases, leaving 9 bases between the germline ends. Germline V CDR1 and CDR2: SGHTA, FQGNSA. The CDR3 is 14 residues long. CDR3 amino acids: CASSFGGATDTQYF. The CDR3 bases are TGTGCCAGCAGCTTTGGCGGGGCCACAGATACGCAGTATTTT.

The gene calls are TRBV11-2 and TRBJ1-1; D is ambiguous. The CDR3 consists of 14 residues. Between the trimmed V and J ends, which lost 6 bases and 4 bases, there was a span of 15 bases. Germline CDR1 and CDR2: SGHAT and FQNNGV. As DNA, the CDR3 is TGTGCCAGCAGTCTACAGTTAGTTAGCACTGAAGCTTTCTTT. Its translation is CASSLQLVSTEAFF.

This clone was recorded once. The chain is built from TRBV5-1 and TRBJ2-7, with D perhaps matching TRBD1 (6 bases). CDR1 and CDR2 (germline): SGHRS, YFSETQ. CDR3 size: 13 residues. The germline V and J ends were trimmed by 2 bases and 5 bases, with 11 bases remaining between them. CDR3 coding DNA: TGCGCCAGCAGCTTATTACAGGGAGACGAGCAGTACTTC. Translated, it gives CASSLLQGDEQYF.

The V and J genes are TRBV6-5 and TRBJ2-7; D uncertain. The CDR3 loop spans 15 amino acids. Trimming took 0 bases from V and 0 from J, leaving 9 bases between them. Germline V CDR1 and CDR2: MNHEY, SVGAGI. In DNA form, the CDR3 reads TGTGCCAGCAGTTACTCGAGAAGGAGCTCCTACGAGCAGTACTTC. Residues: CASSYSRRSSYEQYF.

The chain joins TRBV6-5 to TRBJ2-7; D possibly corresponds to TRBD1 (6 bases). Trimming shortened V by 0 bases and J by 2 bases, and 11 bases separated the two germline ends. Germline CDR1 MNHEY, CDR2 SVGAGI. CDR3 size: 15 residues. CDR3 sequence (DNA): TGTGCCAGCAGTTACTCGTCTCAGGGGCCCTACGAGCAGTACTTC. This gives the protein CASSYSSQGPYEQYF.

V and J are TRBV6-5 and TRBJ2-5; 11 bases align to TRBD2. Unmatched junction bases numbered 6, after V lost 2 bases and J lost 4 bases. This CDR3 spans 16 amino acids. The germline V gene has CDR1 MNHEY and CDR2 SVGAGI. This CDR3 is CASSYVAGGPRETQYF. The CDR3 DNA sequence: TGTGCCAGCAGTTACGTAGCGGGGGGGCCCAGAGAGACCCAGTACTTC.

V gene TRBV5-1 combines with J gene TRBJ1-2, with D possibly being TRBD1 (6 bases). The CDR3 length is 17 residues. The germline CDR1 and CDR2 sequences are SGHRS and YFSETQ. Trimming left V 2 bases short and J 5 bases short, with 22 bases between. CDR3 in DNA: TGCGCCAGCAGCTTCCCCCCGAGGACAGAAGAGGGGTATGGCTACACCTTC. It encodes CASSFPPRTEEGYGYTF.

The chain has TRBV13 and TRBJ1-6; 7 bases align to TRBD1. The CDR3 totals 17 residues. Germline V CDR1 and CDR2: PRHDT, FYEKMQ (reference sequence). The trim removed 5 bases at V and 6 bases at J, leaving 13 bases unmatched. CDR3 sequence reads: CASSQGTTGEGNSPLHF. In DNA, the CDR3 is TGTGCCAGCAGCCAAGGAACTACAGGGGAAGGTAATTCACCCCTCCACTTT.

The chain uses TRBV10-1 and TRBJ1-1; D is unclear. Germline V gives CDR1 WNHNN, CDR2 SYGVQD (reference sequence). The CDR3 sequence is 13 residues long. The V end was cut by 5 bases, the J end by 0 bases, with 7 bases between. The CDR3 reads CASSLAMNTEAFF. In DNA, the CDR3 is TGCGCCAGCAGTCTGGCAATGAACACTGAAGCTTTCTTT.

Here the CDR3 reads CASSLAAVEDNEQFF. The CDR3, as DNA: TGCGCCAGCAGCTTGGCGGCGGTGGAGGATAATGAGCAGTTCTTC. The rearrangement joins TRBV5-1 to TRBJ2-1; D may be TRBD2 (5 bases). The CDR3 extends over 15 amino acids. Trimming removed 0 bases at V and 7 bases at J, with 14 bases between. Per germline, CDR1 SGHRS and CDR2 YFSETQ.

V usage is TRBV19 and J usage is TRBJ2-7, with 9 bases fitting TRBD2. The CDR3 spans 18 residues. CDR1 is LNHDA, CDR2 SQIVND, per germline (reference sequence). The V segment lost 3 bases and the J segment 3 bases; nucleotides outside the gene matches: 15. CDR3 amino acids: CASSMREGTFLGFYEQYF. The CDR3 bases are TGTGCCAGTAGTATGCGGGAGGGGACATTTCTGGGATTCTACGAGCAGTACTTC.

This chain uses TRBV27 with TRBJ1-5; D gene uncertain. This CDR3 is built from 13 residues. Trimming removed 3 bases from V and 5 bases from J, with 8 bases in between. The germline CDR1 and CDR2 sequences are MNHEY and SMNVEV (reference sequence). The CDR3 bases are TGTGCCAGCAGTTTCTCCCCCCATCAGCCCCAGCATTTT. It codes for CASSFSPHQPQHF.